The clone carrying this TCR beta chain showed up just a few times. Its antigen is unidentified. The entry originates in a study of blood T cells in healthy people across ages. Study-wide results and caveats: Changes seen in expanded clonotypes were possibly confounded by donor CMV status left unknown. Measured against age, TCR beta diversity per million T cells decreased in a roughly linear manner. Fewer expanded clones and more diversity marked long-lived versus aged donors. Researchers judged that diversity estimates from one million T cells fell short of true values.

In germline, CDR1 is SGHNT, CDR2 YENEEA. The CDR3 is 13 residues long. V lost 5 bases and J 8 bases, leaving 10 bases between the germline ends. Through a sample-barcoded 5' primer and a J-beta primer mix, a second PCR was run for about 6 to 12 cycles. TCRdb analysed the 5' RACE reads with MiXCR anew, one entry per CDR3 protein. Counted here are around 940,000 distinct CDR3 sequences, 51% occurring once; the ten biggest clones make up about a fifth. The origin of this receptor is a woman between 55 and 75 years old in good health. The sample comprised blood. V usage is TRBV11-3 and J usage is TRBJ1-6; D ambiguous. Written as DNA, the CDR3 is TGTGCCAGCAGCACGGAGGGATATTCACCCCTCCACTTT. This translates into CASSTEGYSPLHF.